Below, 30 T cell receptor beta chains from the same sample are listed, as sequenced in a study of Ad26.COV2.S vaccination and SARS-CoV-2 variants. The sample's treatment: roughly 19 received Ad26.COV2.S at low or high dose, single or two shots; roughly 5 received placebo; per-sample allocation not given. Sampling happened 63 days after the first vaccine or placebo injection. TCRdb's copy holds only in-frame clones and misses some; the assay was immunoSEQ multiplex PCR. This table holds 410,000 or so clones, around 90% found once. The sequencing used peripheral blood, collected in a trial of Ad26.COV2.S vaccine versus placebo. The receptors shown here come from a person between 18 and 65 years old who received the Ad26.COV2.S COVID-19 vaccine or a placebo.

V is TRBV9 and J is TRBJ2-2, with D perhaps matching TRBD2 (5 bases). The ends were cut back, 0 bases at V and 6 bases at J, with 12 bases in the middle. CDR1 is SGDLS, CDR2 YYNGEE, per germline. The length of the CDR3 is 15 residues. The CDR3 protein is CASSVGGTRPGELFF. Here the CDR3 DNA reads TGTGCCAGCAGCGTAGGGGGTACTAGGCCCGGGGAGCTGTTTTTT.

The chain recombines TRBV3-1 (or the pseudogene TRBV3-2) with TRBJ2-1, with TRBD2 as a possible D gene (6 bases). The CDR3 extends over 16 amino acids. Trimming shortened V by 1 base and J by 4 bases, and 14 bases separated the two germline ends. Germline V gene data show CDR1 as LGHDT and CDR2 as YNNKEL (reference sequence). The CDR3 loop reads CASSQAAGTGYNEQFF. The CDR3 DNA is TGTGCCAGCAGCCAAGCGGCTGGGACTGGTTACAATGAGCAGTTCTTC.

V usage is TRBV2 and J usage is TRBJ2-5; D is unresolved. Trimming cost V 7 bases and J 4 bases, with 16 bases left between them. Looked up from germline, CDR1 is SNHLY and CDR2 is FYNNEI. The CDR3 length is 14 residues. The CDR3 reads CASKLVRAGETQYF. The CDR3 coding sequence is TGTGCCAGCAAATTGGTTAGGGCAGGAGAGACCCAGTACTTC. The whole variable domain, filled in from reference TRBV2 and TRBJ2-5, reads EPEVTQTPSHQVTQMGQEVILRCVPISNHLYFYWYRQILGQKVEFLVSFYNNEISEKSEIFDDQFSVERPDGSNFTLKIRSTKLEDSAMYFCASKLVRAGETQYFGPGTRLLVL.

The chain links TRBV7-6 to TRBJ2-7; tentatively, D is TRBD2 (6 bases). There are 18 residues in the CDR3. CDR1 is SGHVS, CDR2 FNYEAQ, per germline. Trimming shortened V by 5 bases and J by 2 bases, and 25 bases separated the two germline ends. CDR3 sequence: CASSPNPAGSDSTYEQYF. The DNA of the CDR3 is TGTGCCAGCAGCCCGAACCCAGCGGGTTCCGACTCAACCTACGAGCAGTACTTC. Using reference TRBV7-6 and TRBJ2-7 for the parts outside the CDR3, the full variable domain is GAGVSQSPRYKVTKRGQDVALRCDPISGHVSLYWYRQALGQGPEFLTYFNYEAQQDKSGLPNDRFSAERPEGSISTLTIQRTEQRDSAMYRCASSPNPAGSDSTYEQYFGPGTRLTVT.

The chain recombines TRBV2 with TRBJ2-7; D perhaps matches TRBD2 (5 bases). Germline V gives CDR1 SNHLY, CDR2 FYNNEI. V shed 2 bases and J shed 4 bases, with 6 bases lying between them. This CDR3 spans 12 amino acids. This chain's CDR3 is CASSESGYEQYF. DNA for the CDR3: TGTGCCAGCAGTGAAAGCGGTTACGAGCAGTACTTC. The whole variable domain, filled in from reference TRBV2 and TRBJ2-7, reads EPEVTQTPSHQVTQMGQEVILRCVPISNHLYFYWYRQILGQKVEFLVSFYNNEISEKSEIFDDQFSVERPDGSNFTLKIRSTKLEDSAMYFCASSESGYEQYFGPGTRLTVT.

The chain employs TRBV12-3 or TRBV12-4 and TRBJ1-2; D gene unclear. V lost 1 base and J lost 8, with 11 bases in between. The CDR3 has 13 residues. The CDR3 sequence: CASSLGEMSGYTF. CDR3 bases: TGTGCCAGCAGTTTAGGGGAGATGAGCGGCTACACCTTC.

The chain couples TRBV7-6 to TRBJ2-7; D is ambiguous. Germline CDR1 reads SGHVS; CDR2 reads FNYEAQ. The V end lost 0 bases, the J end lost 2 bases, and 5 bases lay between the germline ends. There are 13 residues in the CDR3. This CDR3 is CASSLAPAYEQYF. The CDR3 DNA reads as TGTGCCAGCAGCTTAGCCCCCGCCTACGAGCAGTACTTC.

Only one count was recorded for this clone. The rearrangement uses TRBV15 and TRBJ2-1; 9 positions match TRBD2. Germline loops: CDR1 LNHNV, CDR2 YYDKDF (reference sequence). The V segment lost 0 bases and the J segment 8 bases; nucleotides outside the gene matches: 5. CDR3 length: 15 residues. Here the CDR3 DNA reads TGTGCCACCAGCAGAGATCAACTAGCGGGCCATGAGCAGTTCTTC. It specifies CATSRDQLAGHEQFF.

This clone was detected once. The chain employs TRBV11-2 and TRBJ2-7, with TRBD1 identical over 10 bases. V was pared by 4 bases and J by 4 bases, with 13 bases of the junction left unmatched. CDR1 and CDR2 from the germline V gene are SGHAT and FQNNGV. There are 17 residues in the CDR3. The CDR3 nucleotides are TGTGCCAGCAGCTCGTACCTGGACAGGGGGAATCTTTACGAGCAGTACTTC. As protein: CASSSYLDRGNLYEQYF. Based on the CDR3 plus reference TRBV11-2 and TRBJ2-7, the full variable domain is EAGVAQSPRYKIIEKRQSVAFWCNPISGHATLYWYQQILGQGPKLLIQFQNNGVVDDSQLPKDRFSAERLKGVDSTLKIQPAKLEDSAVYLCASSSYLDRGNLYEQYFGPGTRLTVT.

The chain combines TRBV30 with TRBJ1-2; D uncertain. In germline, CDR1 is GTSNPN, CDR2 SVGIG (reference sequence). The CDR3 runs 14 residues. V shed 1 base and J shed 4 bases, with 13 bases lying between them. CDR3 sequence reads: CAWSASSLGYGYTF. The DNA for the CDR3 is TGTGCCTGGAGTGCTAGCTCCCTCGGCTATGGCTACACCTTC.

This chain uses TRBV7-6 with TRBJ1-4; D is uncertain. Germline CDR1 reads SGHVS; CDR2 reads FNYEAQ. Trimming left V 5 bases short and J 4 bases short, with 14 bases between. The CDR3 totals 15 residues. The CDR3 nucleotides read TGTGCCAGCAGCCCACTGGAGTCTGGTAATGAAAAACTGTTTTTT. It encodes CASSPLESGNEKLFF.

This chain connects TRBV11-2 to TRBJ2-4; perhaps TRBD2 as D (7 bases). The V end was cut by 0 bases, the J end by 0 bases, with 12 bases between. The CDR3 runs to 17 residues. In germline, CDR1 is SGHAT, CDR2 FQNNGV. CDR3 loop: CASSLEGGLLAKNIQYF. The CDR3 DNA reads TGTGCCAGCAGCTTAGAGGGGGGGCTTTTAGCCAAAAACATTCAGTACTTC.

The V call is TRBV29-1, the J call TRBJ2-7; D is ambiguous. CDR1 and CDR2 (germline): SQVTM, ANQGSEA. This CDR3 region has 12 residues. Trimming shortened V by 7 bases and J by 2 bases, and 12 bases separated the two germline ends. The DNA of the CDR3 is TGCAGCGGCGGCGAAGAGGCCTACGAGCAGTACTTC. It yields the protein CSGGEEAYEQYF.

The V gene is TRBV5-1, the J gene TRBJ2-2; tentative D call: TRBD2 (5 bases). This CDR3 region has 14 residues. Germline CDR1 reads SGHRS; CDR2 reads YFSETQ. The V and J ends lost 4 bases and 1 base respectively, with 8 bases between them. The CDR3 nucleotides are TGCGCCAGCAGCGCGGGTCGGAACACCGGGGAGCTGTTTTTT. Its protein is CASSAGRNTGELFF.

J is TRBJ2-3 and V is TRBV7-2; D possibly corresponds to TRBD2 (7 bases). The CDR3 length is 16 residues. Germline V gene data show CDR1 as SGHTA and CDR2 as FQGNSA. Trimming shortened V by 5 bases and J by 0 bases, and 15 bases separated the two germline ends. The CDR3 here is CASSTTRGASTDTQYF. In DNA, the CDR3 is TGTGCCAGCAGCACCACCCGGGGGGCCAGCACAGATACGCAGTATTTT.

This chain joins TRBV5-6 and TRBJ2-7; TRBD1 matches 8 bases. The CDR3 loop spans 13 amino acids. Germline CDR1 SGHDT, CDR2 YYEEEE. The junction had 6 bases not matched to a gene; V was cut back by 4 bases and J by 6 bases. CDR3 region: CASSIGQGGEQYF. The CDR3 nucleotides read TGTGCCAGCAGCATAGGACAGGGCGGCGAGCAGTACTTC.

Here the CDR3 reads CASSPSGGDGTEAFF. CDR3 in DNA: TGTGCCAGCAGCCCTTCAGGGGGCGATGGCACTGAAGCTTTCTTT. This chain uses TRBV3-1 (or the pseudogene TRBV3-2) with TRBJ1-1; 8 nucleotides line up with TRBD1. Per germline, CDR1 LGHDT and CDR2 YNNKEL (reference sequence). V lost 4 bases, J lost 4 bases, and 8 bases stayed unmatched. CDR3 length: 15 residues.

The CDR3 nucleotides are TGTGCCAGCAGCGCGTCCTTAGGGGTCTACAGGTACGAGCAGTACTTC. Protein: CASSASLGVYRYEQYF. This rearrangement joins TRBV5-4 to TRBJ2-7; D might be TRBD1 (5 bases). Trimming cost V 4 bases and J 4 bases, with 21 bases left between them. This CDR3 comprises 16 residues. In germline, CDR1 is SGHNT, CDR2 YYREEE (reference sequence).

J is TRBJ2-1 and V is TRBV29-1; D is uncertain. CDR1 SQVTM and CDR2 ANQGSEA come from the germline V gene. This CDR3 contains 12 residues. V dropped 7 bases and J dropped 7 bases, with 14 bases sitting between them. CDR3 in amino acids: CSAWAVGNEQFF. The CDR3 bases are TGCAGCGCCTGGGCGGTCGGAAATGAGCAGTTCTTC.

The V gene is TRBV29-1, the J gene TRBJ2-5; D gene unclear. V was clipped by 4 bases and J by 5 bases, with 14 bases between them. CDR3 length: 13 residues. Germline values: CDR1 SQVTM, CDR2 ANQGSEA. The CDR3 bases are TGCAGCGTTGGTTCAGCGCCAATTGAGACCCAGTACTTC. It is translated as CSVGSAPIETQYF. Looking up the rest from reference TRBV29-1 and TRBJ2-5 gives the full variable domain: SAVISQKPSRDICQRGTSLTIQCQVDSQVTMMFWYRQQPGQSLTLIATANQGSEATYESGFVIDKFPISRPNLTFSTLTVSNMSPEDSSIYLCSVGSAPIETQYFGPGTRLLVL.

The V and J genes are TRBV28 and TRBJ2-3; 8 bases match TRBD2. The CDR3 spans 14 residues. V lost 6 bases to trimming and J lost 2 bases; unmatched junction nucleotides: 4. Per germline, CDR1 MDHEN and CDR2 SYDVKM. The CDR3 DNA is TGTGCCAGCAGCCTTAGCGGGGTCACAGATACGCAGTATTTT. Residues: CASSLSGVTDTQYF. The full variable domain, in which reference TRBV28 and TRBJ2-3 provide the parts outside the CDR3, is DVKVTQSSRYLVKRTGEKVFLECVQDMDHENMFWYRQDPGLGLRLIYFSYDVKMKEKGDIPEGYSVSREKKERFSLILESASTNQTSMYLCASSLSGVTDTQYFGPGTRLTVL.

This rearrangement joins TRBV18 to TRBJ2-7; a weak D match, TRBD1 (6 bases). V shed 3 bases and J shed 3 bases, with 12 bases lying between them. The length of the CDR3 is 14 residues. Per germline, CDR1 KGHSH and CDR2 LQKENI. Written as DNA, the CDR3 is TGTGCCAGCTCACCGAGCCAGGGGAACTACGAGCAGTACTTC. This encodes CASSPSQGNYEQYF. The complete variable domain, with remaining parts taken from reference TRBV18 and TRBJ2-7, reads NAGVMQNPRHLVRRRGQEARLRCSPMKGHSHVYWYRQLPEEGLKFMVYLQKENIIDESGMPKERFSAEFPKEGPSILRIQQVVRGDSAAYFCASSPSQGNYEQYFGPGTRLTVT.

This clone was recorded once. The chain carries TRBV30 and TRBJ1-1, with D possibly being TRBD1 (6 bases). V was clipped by 2 bases and J by 8 bases, with 9 bases between them. Germline values: CDR1 GTSNPN, CDR2 SVGIG (reference sequence). This CDR3 comprises 11 residues. The CDR3 DNA reads as TGTGCCTGGAGTTGGCAGGGGGAAGCTTTCTTT. It specifies CAWSWQGEAFF.

J is TRBJ2-3 and V is TRBV13; the D is unclear. The germline CDR1 and CDR2 sequences are PRHDT and FYEKMQ (reference sequence). This CDR3 region has 12 residues. Trimming took 5 bases from V and 8 from J, leaving 11 bases between them. CDR3 amino acids: CASSLTPGTQYF. Written as DNA, the CDR3 is TGTGCCAGCAGCCTTACCCCGGGTACGCAGTATTTT.

This clone was detected once. The rearrangement uses TRBV19 and TRBJ1-4; 7 nucleotides align to TRBD1. The length of the CDR3 is 15 residues. Germline V gene data show CDR1 as LNHDA and CDR2 as SQIVND (reference sequence). J was trimmed by 5 bases and V by 6 bases; bases with no gene match: 9. Here the CDR3 reads CASSPMDRSNEKLFF. CDR3 bases: TGTGCCAGTAGCCCGATGGACAGGTCGAATGAAAAACTGTTTTTT. The whole variable domain, remainder taken from reference TRBV19 and TRBJ1-4, is DGGITQSPKYLFRKEGQNVTLSCEQNLNHDAMYWYRQDPGQGLRLIYYSQIVNDFQKGDIAEGYSVSREKKESFPLTVTSAQKNPTAFYLCASSPMDRSNEKLFFGSGTQLSVL.

This clone was recorded once. The chain links TRBV12-3 or TRBV12-4 to TRBJ1-1; a weak D match, TRBD1 (5 bases). Deletions cut 3 bases from V and 3 bases from J, with 8 bases between. This CDR3 contains 13 residues. The CDR3 protein is CASSLLRDTEAFF. For the CDR3, the DNA is TGTGCCAGCAGTTTGCTCAGGGACACTGAAGCTTTCTTT.

The chain carries TRBV7-9 and TRBJ2-7; 8 positions match TRBD1. The length of the CDR3 is 16 residues. V lost 3 bases, J lost 4 bases, and 11 bases stayed unmatched. Germline V gene lookup returns CDR1 SEHNR and CDR2 FQNEAQ (reference sequence). CDR3 in amino acids: CASSLSTGTGVYEQYF. The CDR3 DNA reads as TGTGCCAGCAGCTTGAGCACAGGGACAGGAGTTTACGAGCAGTACTTC. Full variable domain (outside the CDR3, taken from reference TRBV7-9 and TRBJ2-7): DTGVSQNPRHKITKRGQNVTFRCDPISEHNRLYWYRQTLGQGPEFLTYFQNEAQLEKSRLLSDRFSAERPKGSFSTLEIQRTEQGDSAMYLCASSLSTGTGVYEQYFGPGTRLTVT.

The chain links TRBV6-2 or TRBV6-3 to TRBJ2-5; D remains unclear. There are 14 residues in the CDR3. Germline CDR1 reads MNHEY; CDR2 reads SVGEGT. Trimming left V 2 bases short and J 4 bases short, with 11 bases between. The CDR3 nucleotides read TGTGCCAGCAGTTACGCCCACGTAACAGAGACCCAGTACTTC. Its protein product is CASSYAHVTETQYF.

V usage is TRBV30 and J usage is TRBJ2-1, with 7 bases matching TRBD1. Germline-derived CDR1 and CDR2 are GTSNPN and SVGIG (reference sequence). The CDR3 is made up of 11 amino acids. J gave up 9 bases and V 6 bases, and 5 bases lay outside the gene matches. The CDR3 region has the DNA TGTGCCTGTGACAGGGATAGTGAGCAGTTCTTC. It codes for CACDRDSEQFF.

The chain has TRBV25-1 and TRBJ1-3; the D is unclear. The length of the CDR3 is 12 residues. CDR1 is MGHDK, CDR2 SYGVNS, per germline. The germline V and J ends were trimmed by 6 bases and 0 bases, with 3 bases remaining between them. The CDR3 loop reads CASSGSGNTIYF. CDR3 bases: TGTGCCAGCAGCGGCTCTGGAAACACCATATATTTT.